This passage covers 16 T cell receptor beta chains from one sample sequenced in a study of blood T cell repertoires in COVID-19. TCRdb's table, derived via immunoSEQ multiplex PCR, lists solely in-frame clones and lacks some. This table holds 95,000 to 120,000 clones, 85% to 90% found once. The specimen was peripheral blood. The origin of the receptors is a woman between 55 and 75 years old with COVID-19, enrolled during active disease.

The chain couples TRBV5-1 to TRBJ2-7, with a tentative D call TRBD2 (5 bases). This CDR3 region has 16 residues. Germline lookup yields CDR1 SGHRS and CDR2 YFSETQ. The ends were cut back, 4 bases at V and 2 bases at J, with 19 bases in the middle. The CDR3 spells CASSRGLDTMAYEQYF. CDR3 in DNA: TGCGCCAGCAGCCGGGGTCTGGATACAATGGCCTACGAGCAGTACTTC.

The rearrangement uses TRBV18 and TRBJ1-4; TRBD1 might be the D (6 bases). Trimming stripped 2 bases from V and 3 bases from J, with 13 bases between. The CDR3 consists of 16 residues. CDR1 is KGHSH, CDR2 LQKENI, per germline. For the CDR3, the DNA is TGTGCCAGCTCACCATTTGTTCAGGGGCCTAATGAAAAACTGTTTTTT. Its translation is CASSPFVQGPNEKLFF. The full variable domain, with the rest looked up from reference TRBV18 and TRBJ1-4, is NAGVMQNPRHLVRRRGQEARLRCSPMKGHSHVYWYRQLPEEGLKFMVYLQKENIIDESGMPKERFSAEFPKEGPSILRIQQVVRGDSAAYFCASSPFVQGPNEKLFFGSGTQLSVL.

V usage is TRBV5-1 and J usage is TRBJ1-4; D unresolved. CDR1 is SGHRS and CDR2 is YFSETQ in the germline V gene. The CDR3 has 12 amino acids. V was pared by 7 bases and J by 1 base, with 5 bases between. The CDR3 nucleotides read TGCGCCAGCCGGGGAACTAATGAAAAACTGTTTTTT. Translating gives CASRGTNEKLFF.

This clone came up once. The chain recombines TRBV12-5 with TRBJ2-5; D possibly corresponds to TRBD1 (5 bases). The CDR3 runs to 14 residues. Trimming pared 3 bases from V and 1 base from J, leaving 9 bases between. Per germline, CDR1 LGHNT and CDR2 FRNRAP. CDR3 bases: TGTGCTAGTGGTTTAAAAGGGGTCCAAGAGACCCAGTACTTC. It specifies CASGLKGVQETQYF.

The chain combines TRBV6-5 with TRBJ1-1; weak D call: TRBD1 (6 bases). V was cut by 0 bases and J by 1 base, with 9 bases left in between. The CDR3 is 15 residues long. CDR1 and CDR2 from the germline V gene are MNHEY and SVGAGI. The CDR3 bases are TGTGCCAGCAGTTACTCGCTCAGGGGGAACACTGAAGCTTTCTTT. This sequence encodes CASSYSLRGNTEAFF.

The CDR3 region is CARSPVEALPKNTEAFF. The DNA for the CDR3 is TGTGCCAGAAGCCCGGTAGAGGCCCTCCCTAAGAACACTGAAGCTTTCTTT. The chain joins TRBV5-3 to TRBJ1-1, with D unresolved. TRBV5-3 is assigned to the ORF class and has an uncertain function. Trimming stripped 4 bases from V and 1 base from J, with 20 bases between. This CDR3 region has 17 residues.

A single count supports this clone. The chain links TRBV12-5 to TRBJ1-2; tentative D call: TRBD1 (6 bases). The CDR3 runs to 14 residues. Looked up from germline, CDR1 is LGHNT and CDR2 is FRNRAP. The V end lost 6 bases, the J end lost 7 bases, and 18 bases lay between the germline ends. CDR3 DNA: TGTGCTAGTGGGGCGGGGGCTTGGAATGGTGGCTACACCTTC. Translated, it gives CASGAGAWNGGYTF.

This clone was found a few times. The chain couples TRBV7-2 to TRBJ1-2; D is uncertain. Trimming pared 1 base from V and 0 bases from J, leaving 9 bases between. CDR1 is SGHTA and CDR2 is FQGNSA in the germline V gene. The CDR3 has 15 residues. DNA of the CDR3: TGTGCCAGCAGCTTAGAACTCTTGACTAACTATGGCTACACCTTC. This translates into CASSLELLTNYGYTF.

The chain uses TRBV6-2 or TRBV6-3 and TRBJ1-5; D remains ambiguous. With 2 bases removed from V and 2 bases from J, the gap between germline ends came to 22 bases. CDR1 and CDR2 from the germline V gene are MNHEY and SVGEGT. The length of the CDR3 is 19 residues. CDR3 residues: CASSYTAAYSWHGNQPQHF. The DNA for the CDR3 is TGTGCCAGCAGTTACACAGCTGCCTACAGTTGGCATGGCAATCAGCCCCAGCATTTT.

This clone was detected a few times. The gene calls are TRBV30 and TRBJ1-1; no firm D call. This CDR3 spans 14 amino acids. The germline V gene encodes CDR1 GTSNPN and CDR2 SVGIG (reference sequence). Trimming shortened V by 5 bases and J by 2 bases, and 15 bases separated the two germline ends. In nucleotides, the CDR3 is TGTGCCTGGGATTTCGGACGGGAAAACACTGAAGCTTTCTTT. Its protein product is CAWDFGRENTEAFF.

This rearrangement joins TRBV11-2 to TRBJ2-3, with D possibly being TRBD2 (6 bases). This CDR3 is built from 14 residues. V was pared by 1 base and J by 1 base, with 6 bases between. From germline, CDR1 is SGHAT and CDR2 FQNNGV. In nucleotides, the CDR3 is TGTGCCAGCAGCTTAGCGGGGGGCACAGATACGCAGTATTTT. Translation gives CASSLAGGTDTQYF.

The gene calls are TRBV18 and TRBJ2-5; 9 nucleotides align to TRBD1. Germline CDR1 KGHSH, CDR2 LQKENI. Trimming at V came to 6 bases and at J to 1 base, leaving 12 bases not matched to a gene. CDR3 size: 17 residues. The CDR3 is CASSLFMTGGGQETQYF. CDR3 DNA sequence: TGTGCCAGCTCGCTTTTCATGACAGGGGGAGGCCAAGAGACCCAGTACTTC.

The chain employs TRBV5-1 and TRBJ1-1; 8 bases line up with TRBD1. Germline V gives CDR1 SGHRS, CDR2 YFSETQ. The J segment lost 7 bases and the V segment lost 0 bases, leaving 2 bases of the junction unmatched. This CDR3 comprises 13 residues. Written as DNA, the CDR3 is TGCGCCAGCAGCTTGGGACAGGGGATTGAAGCTTTCTTT. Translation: CASSLGQGIEAFF.

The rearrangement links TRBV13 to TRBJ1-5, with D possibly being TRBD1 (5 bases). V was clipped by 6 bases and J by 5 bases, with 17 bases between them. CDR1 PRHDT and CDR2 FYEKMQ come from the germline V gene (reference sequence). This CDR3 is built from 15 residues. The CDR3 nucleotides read TGTGCCAGCAGGCCTACAGGCCCCGGGTATCAGCCCCAGCATTTT. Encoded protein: CASRPTGPGYQPQHF.

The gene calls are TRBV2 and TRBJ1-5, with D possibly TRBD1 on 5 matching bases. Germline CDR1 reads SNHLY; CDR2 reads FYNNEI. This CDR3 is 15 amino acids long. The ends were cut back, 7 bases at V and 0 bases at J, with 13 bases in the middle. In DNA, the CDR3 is TGTGCCAGCAAGGGGCGGTCGGGTAGCAATCAGCCCCAGCATTTT. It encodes CASKGRSGSNQPQHF.

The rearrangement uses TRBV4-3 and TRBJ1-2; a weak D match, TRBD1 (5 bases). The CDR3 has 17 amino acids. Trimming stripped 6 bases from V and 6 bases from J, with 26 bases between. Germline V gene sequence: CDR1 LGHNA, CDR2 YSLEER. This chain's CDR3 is CASRPALFGRVNDGYTF. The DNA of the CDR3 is TGCGCCAGCAGGCCCGCCCTTTTCGGCAGGGTAAACGATGGCTACACCTTC.